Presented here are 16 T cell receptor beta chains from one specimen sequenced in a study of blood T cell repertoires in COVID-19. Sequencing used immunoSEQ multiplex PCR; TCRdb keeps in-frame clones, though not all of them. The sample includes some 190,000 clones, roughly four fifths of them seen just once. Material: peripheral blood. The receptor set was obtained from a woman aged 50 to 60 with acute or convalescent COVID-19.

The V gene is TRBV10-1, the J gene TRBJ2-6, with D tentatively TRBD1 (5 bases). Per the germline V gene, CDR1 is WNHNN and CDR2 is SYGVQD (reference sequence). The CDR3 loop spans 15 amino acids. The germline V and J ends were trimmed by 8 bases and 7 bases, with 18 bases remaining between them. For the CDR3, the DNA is TGCGCCAGCTCTGATGGGGCCTCTGACGCCAACGTCCTGACTTTC. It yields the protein CASSDGASDANVLTF.

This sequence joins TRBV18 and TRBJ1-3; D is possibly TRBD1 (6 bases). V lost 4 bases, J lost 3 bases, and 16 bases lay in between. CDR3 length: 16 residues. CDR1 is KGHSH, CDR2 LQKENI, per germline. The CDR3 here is CASSRETGPGGNTIYF. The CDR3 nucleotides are TGTGCCAGCTCACGCGAGACAGGACCGGGTGGAAACACCATATATTTT.

The CDR3 here is CASSVEGVTDTQYF. CDR3 DNA sequence: TGTGCCAGCAGCGTCGAGGGGGTCACAGATACGCAGTATTTT. The V call is TRBV9, the J call TRBJ2-3; possibly TRBD1 for D (6 bases). CDR3 length equals 14 residues. The germline V gene encodes CDR1 SGDLS and CDR2 YYNGEE. V was cut by 2 bases and J by 2 bases, with 9 bases left in between.

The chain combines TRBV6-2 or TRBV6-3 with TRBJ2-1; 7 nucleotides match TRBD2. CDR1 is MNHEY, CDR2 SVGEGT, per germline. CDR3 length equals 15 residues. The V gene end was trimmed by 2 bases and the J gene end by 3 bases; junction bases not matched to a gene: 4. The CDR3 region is CASSYASGFYNEQFF. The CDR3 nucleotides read TGTGCCAGCAGTTACGCTAGCGGCTTCTACAATGAGCAGTTCTTC.

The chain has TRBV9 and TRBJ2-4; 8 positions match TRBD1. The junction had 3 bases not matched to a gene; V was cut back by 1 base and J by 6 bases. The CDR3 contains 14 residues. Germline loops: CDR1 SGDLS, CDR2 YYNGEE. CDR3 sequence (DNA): TGTGCCAGCAGCGTACAGGGGGCGGGAAACATTCAGTACTTC. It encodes CASSVQGAGNIQYF.

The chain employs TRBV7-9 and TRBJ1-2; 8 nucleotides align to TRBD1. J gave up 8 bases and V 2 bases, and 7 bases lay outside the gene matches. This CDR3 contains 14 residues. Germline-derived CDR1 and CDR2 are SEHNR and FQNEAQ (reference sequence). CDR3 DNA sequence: TGTGCCAGCAGCTTAATGCAGGGGGCGCGGGGCTACACCTTC. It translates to CASSLMQGARGYTF.

The CDR3 reads CASRQSGNTIYF. DNA of the CDR3: TGTGCCAGCAGGCAGTCTGGAAACACCATATATTTT. The V gene is TRBV3-1 (or the pseudogene TRBV3-2), the J gene TRBJ1-3; no clear D gene. The V and J ends lost 6 bases and 1 base respectively, with 4 bases between them. There are 12 residues in the CDR3. Germline values: CDR1 LGHDT, CDR2 YNNKEL (reference sequence).

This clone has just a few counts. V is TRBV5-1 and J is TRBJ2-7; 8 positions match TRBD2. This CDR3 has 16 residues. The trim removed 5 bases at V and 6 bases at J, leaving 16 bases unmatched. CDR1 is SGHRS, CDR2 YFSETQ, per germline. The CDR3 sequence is CASRFLGPGGPGEQYF. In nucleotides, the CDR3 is TGCGCCAGCAGGTTTCTGGGCCCGGGGGGGCCGGGCGAGCAGTACTTC.

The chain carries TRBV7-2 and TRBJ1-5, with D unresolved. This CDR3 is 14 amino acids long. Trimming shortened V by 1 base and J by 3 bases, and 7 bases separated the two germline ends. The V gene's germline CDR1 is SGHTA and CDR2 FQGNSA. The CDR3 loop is CASSLVSDNQPQHF. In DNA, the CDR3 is TGTGCCAGCAGCTTAGTGTCAGACAATCAGCCCCAGCATTTT.

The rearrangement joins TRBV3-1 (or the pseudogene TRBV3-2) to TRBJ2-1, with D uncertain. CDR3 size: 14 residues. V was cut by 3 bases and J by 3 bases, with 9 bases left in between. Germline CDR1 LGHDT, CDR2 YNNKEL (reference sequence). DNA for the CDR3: TGTGCCAGCAGCCATCTCAGAAACTACAATGAGCAGTTCTTC. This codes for CASSHLRNYNEQFF.

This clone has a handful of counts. The CDR3 loop is CSVRRDVSSYEQYF. The CDR3 DNA follows: TGCAGCGTCCGGAGGGACGTCTCCTCCTACGAGCAGTACTTC. The V call is TRBV29-1, the J call TRBJ2-7; TRBD2 might be the D (6 bases). The length of the CDR3 is 14 residues. Germline V lookup: CDR1 SQVTM, CDR2 ANQGSEA. V shed 6 bases and J shed 0 bases, with 15 bases lying between them.

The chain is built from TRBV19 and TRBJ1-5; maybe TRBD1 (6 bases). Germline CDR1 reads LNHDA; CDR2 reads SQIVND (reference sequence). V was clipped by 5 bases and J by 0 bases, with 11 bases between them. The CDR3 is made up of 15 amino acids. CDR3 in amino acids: CASSSRGGSNQPQHF. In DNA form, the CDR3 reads TGTGCCAGTAGTTCAAGAGGGGGTAGCAATCAGCCCCAGCATTTT.

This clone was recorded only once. The CDR3 is CAWGTGTANYEQYF. Here the CDR3 DNA reads TGTGCCTGGGGCACCGGGACAGCGAACTACGAGCAGTACTTC. The chain combines TRBV30 with TRBJ2-7; TRBD1 aligns across 7 bases. This CDR3 contains 14 residues. V shed 5 bases, J shed 3 bases, and the junction held 10 bases outside the gene matches. Germline V gives CDR1 GTSNPN, CDR2 SVGIG (reference sequence).

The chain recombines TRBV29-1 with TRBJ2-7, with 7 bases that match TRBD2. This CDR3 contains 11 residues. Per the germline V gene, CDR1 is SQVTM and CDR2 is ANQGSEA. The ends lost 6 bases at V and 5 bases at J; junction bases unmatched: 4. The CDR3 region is CSVWGGDEQYF. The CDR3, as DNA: TGCAGCGTGTGGGGAGGGGACGAGCAGTACTTC.

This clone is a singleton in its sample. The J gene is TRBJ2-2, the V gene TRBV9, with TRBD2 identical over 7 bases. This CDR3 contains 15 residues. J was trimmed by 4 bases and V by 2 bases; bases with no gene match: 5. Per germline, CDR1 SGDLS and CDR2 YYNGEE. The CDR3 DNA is TGTGCCAGCAGCGTTCGTAGCGGGTCCACCGGGGAGCTGTTTTTT. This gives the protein CASSVRSGSTGELFF.

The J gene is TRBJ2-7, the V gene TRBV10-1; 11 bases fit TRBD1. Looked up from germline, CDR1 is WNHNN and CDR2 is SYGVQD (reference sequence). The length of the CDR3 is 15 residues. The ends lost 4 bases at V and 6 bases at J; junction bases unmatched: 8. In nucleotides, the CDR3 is TGCGCCAGCAGTGGGGGGACAGGGGGAATGGGCGAGCAGTACTTC. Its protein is CASSGGTGGMGEQYF.